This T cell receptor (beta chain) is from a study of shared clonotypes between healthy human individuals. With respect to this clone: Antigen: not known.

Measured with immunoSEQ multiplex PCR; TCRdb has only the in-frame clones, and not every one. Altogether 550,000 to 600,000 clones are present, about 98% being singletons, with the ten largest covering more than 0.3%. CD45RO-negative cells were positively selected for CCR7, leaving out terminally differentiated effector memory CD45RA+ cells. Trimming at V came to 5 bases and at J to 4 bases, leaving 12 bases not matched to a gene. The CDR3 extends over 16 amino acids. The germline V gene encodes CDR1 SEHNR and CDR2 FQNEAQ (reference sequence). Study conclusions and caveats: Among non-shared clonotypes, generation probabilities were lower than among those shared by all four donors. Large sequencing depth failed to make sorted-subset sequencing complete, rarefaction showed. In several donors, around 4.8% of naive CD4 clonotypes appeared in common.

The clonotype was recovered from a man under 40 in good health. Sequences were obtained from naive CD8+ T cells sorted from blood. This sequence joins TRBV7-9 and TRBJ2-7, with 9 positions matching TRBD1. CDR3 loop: CASSIQQGASRYEQYF. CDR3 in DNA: TGTGCCAGCAGCATCCAACAGGGGGCCTCGAGGTACGAGCAGTACTTC.